These 21 T cell receptor beta chains originate from one sample sequenced in a study of control samples from healthy donors and cancer patients. Produced via immunoSEQ multiplex PCR; TCRdb's table is partial and in-frame only. The table records about 150,000 clones, around 90% of them present only once. Source material: blood. The receptor set was obtained from a young man in good health.

The chain employs TRBV13 and TRBJ1-2, with 10 bases lining up with TRBD1. J lost 6 bases, V lost 0 bases, and 4 bases had no gene match. The germline gives CDR1 PRHDT, CDR2 FYEKMQ (reference sequence). The CDR3 extends over 15 amino acids. The CDR3 sequence is CASSLGDRGLDGYTF. For the CDR3, the DNA is TGTGCCAGCAGCTTAGGTGACAGGGGGCTTGATGGCTACACCTTC.

The V and J genes are TRBV27 and TRBJ2-1; tentative D call: TRBD1 (6 bases). The V gene's germline CDR1 is MNHEY and CDR2 SMNVEV (reference sequence). V shed 2 bases and J shed 7 bases, with 6 bases lying between them. The CDR3 totals 12 residues. The CDR3 bases are TGTGCCAGCAGTTTACAGGGGAATGAGCAGTTCTTC. It specifies CASSLQGNEQFF.

The V and J genes are TRBV11-2 and TRBJ2-7; 13 bases line up with TRBD2. CDR3 length: 18 amino acids. Losses at the gene ends were 1 base for V and 0 bases for J; bases not matched to a gene: 6. Germline CDR1 reads SGHAT; CDR2 reads FQNNGV. This CDR3 reads CASSLVLAGGQFSYEQYF. In DNA, the CDR3 is TGTGCCAGCAGCTTAGTACTAGCGGGGGGGCAATTCTCCTACGAGCAGTACTTC.

V and J are TRBV15 and TRBJ2-7; 7 bases are shared with TRBD2. V shed 1 base and J 3 bases; nucleotides not matched to a gene: 9. There are 16 residues in the CDR3. From germline, CDR1 is LNHNV and CDR2 YYDKDF (reference sequence). The DNA of the CDR3 is TGTGCCACCAGCAGAGTTGATGCGGGGGAGAGCTACGAGCAGTACTTC. Translation: CATSRVDAGESYEQYF.

DNA for the CDR3: TGTGCCAGCAGTTCCCCCTCCTCGGGACGACTAGGGGGCTACACCTTC. Its protein is CASSSPSSGRLGGYTF. This chain uses TRBV6-5 with TRBJ1-2; tentatively, D is TRBD1 (5 bases). This CDR3 has 16 residues. V gave up 4 bases and J gave up 8 bases, with 23 bases separating them. Germline V gene data show CDR1 as MNHEY and CDR2 as SVGAGI.

The V call is TRBV15, the J call TRBJ2-2, with TRBD2 matching 8 bases. CDR3 length: 16 amino acids. The ends lost 2 bases at V and 6 bases at J; junction bases unmatched: 8. The V gene's germline CDR1 is LNHNV and CDR2 YYDKDF (reference sequence). Here the CDR3 DNA reads TGTGCCACCAGCAGATTAGATACTAGCGGTTCCGGGGAGCTGTTTTTT. This translates into CATSRLDTSGSGELFF.

This chain uses TRBV5-3 with TRBJ2-4; 7 nucleotides line up with TRBD1. TRBV5-3 is assigned to the ORF class and has an uncertain function. The CDR3 length is 13 residues. Trimming cost V 4 bases and J 6 bases; bases outside gene matches: 4. The CDR3: CARSVRQGNIQYF. The DNA for the CDR3 is TGTGCCAGAAGCGTACGACAGGGAAACATTCAGTACTTC.

The genes are TRBV11-2 and TRBJ2-1; TRBD2 matches at 8 bases. The ends lost 1 base at V and 8 bases at J; junction bases unmatched: 7. This CDR3 has 15 residues. Germline CDR1 and CDR2: SGHAT and FQNNGV. CDR3 loop: CASSLGERGLDEQFF. The DNA for the CDR3 is TGTGCCAGCAGCTTAGGGGAGCGGGGGTTGGATGAGCAGTTCTTC.

The genes are TRBV5-1 and TRBJ1-1; 8 bases match TRBD1. Germline loops: CDR1 SGHRS, CDR2 YFSETQ. The CDR3 runs to 13 residues. V shed 0 bases, J shed 8 bases, and the junction held 3 bases outside the gene matches. In DNA, the CDR3 is TGCGCCAGCAGCTTGGCGGGACAGGAAGAAGCTTTCTTT. This gives the protein CASSLAGQEEAFF.

V and J are TRBV19 and TRBJ1-2; TRBD1 matches at 7 bases. This CDR3 region has 13 residues. V lost 3 bases, J lost 8 bases, and 6 bases stayed unmatched. Germline V gene sequence: CDR1 LNHDA, CDR2 SQIVND (reference sequence). CDR3 protein: CASSIPTGQGYTF. The CDR3 nucleotides read TGTGCCAGTAGTATTCCGACAGGGCAGGGCTACACCTTC.

This chain uses TRBV30 with TRBJ2-1; D gene ambiguous. The CDR3 runs 14 residues. The V end was cut by 0 bases, the J end by 0 bases, with 6 bases between. CDR1 GTSNPN and CDR2 SVGIG come from the germline V gene (reference sequence). For the CDR3, the DNA is TGTGCCTGGAGTGTGGCTATCTCCTACAATGAGCAGTTCTTC. Translation: CAWSVAISYNEQFF. The full variable domain, its missing parts supplied by reference TRBV30 and TRBJ2-1, is SQTIHQWPATLVQPVGSPLSLECTVEGTSNPNLYWYRQAAGRGLQLLFYSVGIGQISSEVPQNLSASRPQDRQFILSSKKLLLSDSGFYLCAWSVAISYNEQFFGPGTRLTVL.

V gene TRBV5-1 combines with J gene TRBJ2-3; D may be TRBD1 or TRBD2 (5 bases each). V lost 0 bases and J 8 bases, leaving 22 bases between the germline ends. Germline V lookup: CDR1 SGHRS, CDR2 YFSETQ. CDR3 length: 17 residues. CDR3 DNA: TGCGCCAGCAGCTTGGCCCCCGGGACCTCTTTTGTCGGTACGCAGTATTTT. Its protein is CASSLAPGTSFVGTQYF.

This chain joins TRBV4-1 and TRBJ1-1, with unresolved D. Germline CDR1 reads MGHRA; CDR2 reads YSYEKL. The CDR3 loop spans 15 amino acids. V lost 3 bases and J lost 0, with 11 bases in between. CDR3 sequence (DNA): TGCGCCAGCAGCCAGCTGAGGGAAGTGAACACTGAAGCTTTCTTT. Protein: CASSQLREVNTEAFF.

This clone has just one count. This chain links TRBV12-3 or TRBV12-4 with TRBJ2-7, with a tentative D call TRBD2 (5 bases). The CDR3 totals 13 residues. Deletions cut 7 bases from V and 9 bases from J, with 19 bases between. DNA of the CDR3: TGTGCCAGCACTCAACGAGGGAGAGACGGGCAGTACTTC. Protein sequence: CASTQRGRDGQYF.

J is TRBJ2-7 and V is TRBV6-5; 8 bases line up with TRBD1. The length of the CDR3 is 15 residues. V trimming: 5 bases; J trimming: 3 bases; junction bases outside the gene matches: 9. CDR1 is MNHEY and CDR2 is SVGAGI in the germline V gene. CDR3 residues: CASSIHPGTGYEQYF. CDR3 coding DNA: TGTGCCAGCAGTATCCACCCCGGGACAGGCTACGAGCAGTACTTC.

The chain has TRBV7-8 and TRBJ2-3; TRBD2 aligns across 7 bases. With 6 bases clipped from V and 0 bases from J, the junction kept 6 bases outside the gene matches. Germline assignment: CDR1 SGHVS and CDR2 FQNEAQ. This CDR3 is 15 amino acids long. The CDR3 protein is CASRHGTTSTDTQYF. The CDR3 region has the DNA TGTGCCAGCAGACACGGGACTACTAGCACAGATACGCAGTATTTT.

The chain employs TRBV24-1 and TRBJ1-5; tentative D call: TRBD1 (6 bases). The CDR3 has 12 residues. V gave up 6 bases and J gave up 6 bases, with 8 bases separating them. CDR1 and CDR2 from the germline V gene are KGHDR and SFDVKD. For the CDR3, the DNA is TGTGCCACCAGTTTAGGGGGTCAGCCCCAGCATTTT. Translated, it gives CATSLGGQPQHF.

The chain uses TRBV28 and TRBJ1-5; maybe TRBD1 (5 bases). Trimming stripped 5 bases from V and 6 bases from J, with 14 bases between. The CDR3 is 14 amino acids. Germline-derived CDR1 and CDR2 are MDHEN and SYDVKM. The CDR3 sequence: CASSITGATQPQHF. The DNA for the CDR3 is TGTGCCAGCAGTATAACAGGAGCCACTCAGCCCCAGCATTTT.

The chain is built from TRBV29-1 and TRBJ1-2; TRBD1 is a possible D gene (5 bases). CDR3 length: 11 residues. V lost 6 bases and J lost 8, with 13 bases in between. The germline gives CDR1 SQVTM, CDR2 ANQGSEA. The CDR3 region has the DNA TGCAGCGTGGCAGGGAAGGAGGGCTACACCTTC. Protein sequence: CSVAGKEGYTF.

The chain links TRBV14 to TRBJ1-4; 7 positions agree with TRBD1. Germline V gene data show CDR1 as SGHDN and CDR2 as FVKESK. V lost 4 bases and J lost 7; bases outside the gene matches: 3. This CDR3 region has 13 residues. Here the CDR3 DNA reads TGTGCCAGCAGCCGCTCAGGGGGTGAAAAACTGTTTTTT. Protein sequence: CASSRSGGEKLFF.

The rearrangement uses TRBV6-5 and TRBJ1-1; D call uncertain. The CDR3 extends over 16 amino acids. V gave up 0 bases and J gave up 2 bases, with 13 bases separating them. The germline CDR1 and CDR2 sequences are MNHEY and SVGAGI. The chain's CDR3 is CASSYSFPPFNTEAFF. CDR3 coding DNA: TGTGCCAGCAGTTACTCCTTCCCCCCATTCAACACTGAAGCTTTCTTT.